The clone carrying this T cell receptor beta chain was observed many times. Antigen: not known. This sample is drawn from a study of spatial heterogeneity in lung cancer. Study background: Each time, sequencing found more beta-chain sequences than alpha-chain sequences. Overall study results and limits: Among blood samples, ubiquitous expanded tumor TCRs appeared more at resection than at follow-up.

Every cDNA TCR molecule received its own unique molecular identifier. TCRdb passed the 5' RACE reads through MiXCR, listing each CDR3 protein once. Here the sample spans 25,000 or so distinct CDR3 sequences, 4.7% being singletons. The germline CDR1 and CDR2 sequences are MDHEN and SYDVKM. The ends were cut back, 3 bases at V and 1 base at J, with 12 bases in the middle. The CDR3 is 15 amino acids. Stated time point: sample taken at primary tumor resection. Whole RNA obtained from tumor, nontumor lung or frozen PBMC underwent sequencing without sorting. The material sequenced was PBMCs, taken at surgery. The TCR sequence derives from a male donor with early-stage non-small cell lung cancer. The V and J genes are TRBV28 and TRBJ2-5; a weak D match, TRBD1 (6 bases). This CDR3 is CASSLVQGRQETQYF. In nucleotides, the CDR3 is TGTGCCAGCAGTTTGGTACAGGGACGCCAAGAGACCCAGTACTTC. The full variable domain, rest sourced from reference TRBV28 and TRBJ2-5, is DVKVTQSSRYLVKRTGEKVFLECVQDMDHENMFWYRQDPGLGLRLIYFSYDVKMKEKGDIPEGYSVSREKKERFSLILESASTNQTSMYLCASSLVQGRQETQYFGPGTRLLVL.